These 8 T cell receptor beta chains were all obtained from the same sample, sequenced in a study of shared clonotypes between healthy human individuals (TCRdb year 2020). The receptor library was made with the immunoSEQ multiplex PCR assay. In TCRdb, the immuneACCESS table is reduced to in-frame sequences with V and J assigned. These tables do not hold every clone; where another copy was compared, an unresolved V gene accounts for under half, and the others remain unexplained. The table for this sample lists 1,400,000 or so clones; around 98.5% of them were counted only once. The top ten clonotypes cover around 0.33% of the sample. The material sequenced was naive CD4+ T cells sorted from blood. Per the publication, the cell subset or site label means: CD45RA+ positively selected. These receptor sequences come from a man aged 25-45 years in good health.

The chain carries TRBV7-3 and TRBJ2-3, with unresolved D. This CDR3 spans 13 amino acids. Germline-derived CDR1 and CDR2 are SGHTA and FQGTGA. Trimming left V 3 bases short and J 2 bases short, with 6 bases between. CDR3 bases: TGTGCCAGCAGCTTGGGGTTCACAGATACGCAGTATTTT. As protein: CASSLGFTDTQYF.

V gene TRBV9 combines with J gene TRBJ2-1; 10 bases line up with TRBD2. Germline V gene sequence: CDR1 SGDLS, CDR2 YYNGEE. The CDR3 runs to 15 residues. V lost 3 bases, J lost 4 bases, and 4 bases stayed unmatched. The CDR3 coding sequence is TGTGCCAGCAGCGATGGACTAGCGGTTTACAATGAGCAGTTCTTC. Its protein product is CASSDGLAVYNEQFF. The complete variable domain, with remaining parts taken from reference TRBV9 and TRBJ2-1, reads DSGVTQTPKHLITATGQRVTLRCSPRSGDLSVYWYQQSLDQGLQFLIQYYNGEERAKGNILERFSAQQFPDLHSELNLSSLELGDSALYFCASSDGLAVYNEQFFGPGTRLTVL.

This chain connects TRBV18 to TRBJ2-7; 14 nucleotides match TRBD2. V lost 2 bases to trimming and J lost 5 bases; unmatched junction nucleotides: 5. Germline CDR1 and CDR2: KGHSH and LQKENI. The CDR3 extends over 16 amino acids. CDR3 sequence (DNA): TGTGCCAGCTCACCAGGGGGGACTAGCGGGAGAAACGAGCAGTACTTC. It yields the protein CASSPGGTSGRNEQYF. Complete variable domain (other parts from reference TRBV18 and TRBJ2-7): NAGVMQNPRHLVRRRGQEARLRCSPMKGHSHVYWYRQLPEEGLKFMVYLQKENIIDESGMPKERFSAEFPKEGPSILRIQQVVRGDSAAYFCASSPGGTSGRNEQYFGPGTRLTVT.

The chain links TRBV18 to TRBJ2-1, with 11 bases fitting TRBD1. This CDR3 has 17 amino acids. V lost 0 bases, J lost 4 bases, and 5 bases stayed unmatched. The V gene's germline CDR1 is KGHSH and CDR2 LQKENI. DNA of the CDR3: TGTGCCAGCTCACCACCTTCCGGGACAGGGGGGTACAATGAGCAGTTCTTC. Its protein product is CASSPPSGTGGYNEQFF.

The CDR3 nucleotides are TGTGCCAGCAGCTTAGGAGCGGGAGGGCCCTACAATGAGCAGTTCTTC. Amino acids: CASSLGAGGPYNEQFF. This chain connects TRBV11-1 to TRBJ2-1, with 10 bases aligning to TRBD2. The CDR3 consists of 16 residues. After removal of 1 base from V and 2 bases from J, the junction contained 2 bases not matched to a gene. The germline gives CDR1 SGHAT, CDR2 FQDESV (reference sequence).

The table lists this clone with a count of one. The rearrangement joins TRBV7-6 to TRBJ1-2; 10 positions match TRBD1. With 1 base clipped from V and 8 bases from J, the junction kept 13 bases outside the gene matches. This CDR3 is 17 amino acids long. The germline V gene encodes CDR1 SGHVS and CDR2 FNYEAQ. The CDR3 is CASSLDAGTGEGGGYTF. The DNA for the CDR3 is TGTGCCAGCAGCTTAGACGCCGGGACAGGGGAGGGCGGGGGCTACACCTTC.

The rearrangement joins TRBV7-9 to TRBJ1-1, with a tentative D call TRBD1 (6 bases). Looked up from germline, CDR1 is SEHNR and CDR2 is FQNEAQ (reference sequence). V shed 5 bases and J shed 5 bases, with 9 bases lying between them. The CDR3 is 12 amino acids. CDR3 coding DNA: TGTGCCAGCAGCATCACAGGGACTGAAGCTTTCTTT. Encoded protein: CASSITGTEAFF.

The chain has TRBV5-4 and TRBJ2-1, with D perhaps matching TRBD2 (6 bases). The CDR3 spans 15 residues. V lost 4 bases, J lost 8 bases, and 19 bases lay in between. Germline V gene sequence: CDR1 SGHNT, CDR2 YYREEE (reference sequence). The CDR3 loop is CASSAGTPEPHEQFF. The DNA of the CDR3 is TGTGCCAGCAGCGCCGGGACTCCCGAACCCCATGAGCAGTTCTTC.